This T cell receptor beta chain derives from a study of monozygotic twins with inflammatory bowel disease. General study findings and limits: Against healthy co-twins, IBD patients had lower TCRbeta diversity (measured by inverse Simpson).

The CDR3 consists of 16 residues. Nested amplification of TCRalpha and TCRbeta cDNA involved two PCRs of around 16 and 10 cycles. With the 5' RACE reads reprocessed, TCRdb shows one record per CDR3 protein and no DNA. Its table lists about 330,000 distinct CDR3 sequences. Of note for this clonotype: Antigen specificity is unknown.

Per donor there was one draw, yielding a blood sample of about 2.4 ml. The total RNA came straight from whole blood, and T cells were not sorted beforehand. The clonotype was recovered from a human donor with ulcerative colitis or Crohn's disease, or a healthy co-twin of an affected twin (not recorded which). The sequenced sample consisted of blood. The V gene is TRBV12-3 or TRBV12-4, the J gene TRBJ1-5; the D call from TCRdb, TRBD1, cannot be confirmed without DNA. CDR3 amino acids: CASSLRGVGVSQPQHF.